This T cell receptor (beta chain) was found in a study of cytomegalovirus exposure and HLA in healthy donors. The study, taken as a whole, reports: In vitro testing confirmed a few CMV-associated chains as specific for CMV antigens. Generally TCR sequences proved uncommon, though certain public TCRs appeared in numerous donors. It was around 160 TCR beta chains that were listed as cytomegalovirus-associated.

Notes on this clone: Its matching antigen is unknown.

Measured with immunoSEQ multiplex PCR; TCRdb has only the in-frame clones, and not every one. The sample holds over 200,000 clones, about 90% seen once. Germline V gene lookup returns CDR1 MNHEY and CDR2 SMNVEV (reference sequence). This CDR3 is 15 amino acids long. Trimming removed 6 bases from V and 4 bases from J; junction bases left unmatched: 9. The TCR was taken from a woman aged 18-29 years in good health and CMV-seronegative. The rearrangement uses TRBV27 and TRBJ2-1; 7 bases are a match to TRBD1. Specimen: PBMCs. The CDR3, as DNA: TGTGCCAGCAGCTCAACCGGGACAGTATACAATGAGCAGTTCTTC. Protein sequence: CASSSTGTVYNEQFF.